A single sample gave rise to the 11 T cell receptor beta chains below, sequenced in a study of shared clonotypes between healthy human individuals. Sequencing was performed with immunoSEQ multiplex PCR; in TCRdb, only in-frame clones are kept and a portion is missing. The data contain around 2,000,000 clones, more than 85% of them singletons. Naive CD8 isolation took CD45RO-negative cells positively selected for CCR7 and excluded terminally differentiated effector memory CD45RA+ cells. Sequenced material: naive CD8+ T cells from PBMCs. The receptors were sampled from a man aged 18 to 30 in good health. Some clones in this sample may be carry-over from other donors' samples.

The gene calls are TRBV7-3 and TRBJ2-7, with a tentative D call TRBD2 (5 bases). The V end lost 4 bases, the J end lost 1 base, and 17 bases lay between the germline ends. The CDR3 is 16 amino acids. Germline assignment: CDR1 SGHTA and CDR2 FQGTGA. CDR3 region: CASSYTPGVSSYEQYF. The CDR3 region has the DNA TGTGCCAGCAGCTACACCCCCGGGGTTAGTTCCTACGAGCAGTACTTC.

J is TRBJ2-1 and V is TRBV6-5, with 7 bases aligning to TRBD2. The junction had 9 bases not matched to a gene; V was cut back by 6 bases and J by 4 bases. CDR3 size: 15 residues. Germline V gene sequence: CDR1 MNHEY, CDR2 SVGAGI. The DNA for the CDR3 is TGTGCCAGCAGCGCCGGGAGGACCGGTTACAATGAGCAGTTCTTC. Its translation is CASSAGRTGYNEQFF.

This rearrangement joins TRBV2 to TRBJ2-5, with 10 bases lining up with TRBD1. The CDR3 extends over 16 amino acids. The ends lost 0 bases at V and 2 bases at J; junction bases unmatched: 3. Germline CDR1 reads SNHLY; CDR2 reads FYNNEI. CDR3 loop: CASSEAWTGGQETQYF. The CDR3 nucleotides read TGTGCCAGCAGTGAAGCGTGGACAGGGGGTCAAGAGACCCAGTACTTC.

The sample holds one count of this clone. This chain links TRBV6-5 with TRBJ2-3; 10 nucleotides align to TRBD2. The CDR3 covers 16 residues. Germline CDR1 reads MNHEY; CDR2 reads SVGAGI. Trimming cost V 2 bases and J 5 bases; bases outside gene matches: 7. The CDR3 sequence is CASSYTLAGEGDTQYF. The CDR3 DNA is TGTGCCAGCAGTTACACCCTAGCGGGAGAAGGAGATACGCAGTATTTT.

This chain links TRBV7-9 with TRBJ1-5, with D unresolved. CDR1 and CDR2 (germline): SEHNR, FQNEAQ (reference sequence). This CDR3 region has 14 residues. Trimming took off 3 bases at V and 3 bases at J, with 9 bases between the two ends. DNA of the CDR3: TGTGCCAGCAGCTTTAGTGGCACCAATCAGCCCCAGCATTTT. This encodes CASSFSGTNQPQHF. The full variable domain, completed using reference TRBV7-9 and TRBJ1-5, is DTGVSQNPRHKITKRGQNVTFRCDPISEHNRLYWYRQTLGQGPEFLTYFQNEAQLEKSRLLSDRFSAERPKGSFSTLEIQRTEQGDSAMYLCASSFSGTNQPQHFGDGTRLSIL.

The CDR3 sequence: CSVALDPTSPLHF. CDR3 DNA sequence: TGCAGCGTGGCCCTAGACCCCACTTCACCCCTCCACTTT. V and J are TRBV29-1 and TRBJ1-6; D call uncertain. CDR1 SQVTM and CDR2 ANQGSEA come from the germline V gene. Trimming took 6 bases from V and 9 from J, leaving 15 bases between them. CDR3 size: 13 residues. Full variable domain (remainder filled in from reference TRBV29-1 and TRBJ1-6): SAVISQKPSRDICQRGTSLTIQCQVDSQVTMMFWYRQQPGQSLTLIATANQGSEATYESGFVIDKFPISRPNLTFSTLTVSNMSPEDSSIYLCSVALDPTSPLHFGNGTRLTVT.

As to this clone: Other nucleotide sequences in the sample specify the same CDR3. J is TRBJ2-7 and V is TRBV7-9, with D possibly TRBD1 on 5 matching bases. V was pared by 3 bases and J by 4 bases, with 7 bases between. Per the germline V gene, CDR1 is SEHNR and CDR2 is FQNEAQ (reference sequence). The CDR3 spans 12 residues. The CDR3 DNA is TGTGCCAGCAGCTTCACAGGATACGAGCAGTACTTC. This sequence encodes CASSFTGYEQYF. The variable domain in full, completed from reference TRBV7-9 and TRBJ2-7, reads DTGVSQNPRHKITKRGQNVTFRCDPISEHNRLYWYRQTLGQGPEFLTYFQNEAQLEKSRLLSDRFSAERPKGSFSTLEIQRTEQGDSAMYLCASSFTGYEQYFGPGTRLTVT.

This chain links TRBV15 with TRBJ1-1; TRBD1 agrees at 7 bases. V gave up 5 bases and J gave up 7 bases; unmatched junction bases: 10. Germline CDR1 is LNHNV and CDR2 is YYDKDF (reference sequence). The CDR3 runs to 14 residues. The CDR3 DNA reads as TGTGCCACCAGCCCCGTACAGACAGGGAATGAAGCTTTCTTT. It codes for CATSPVQTGNEAFF.

This rearrangement joins TRBV6-5 to TRBJ1-2; TRBD1 matches 9 bases. Germline CDR1 reads MNHEY; CDR2 reads SVGAGI. Unmatched junction bases numbered 14, after V lost 8 bases and J lost 7 bases. The CDR3 length is 15 residues. This CDR3 reads CASQDGQGTFSGYTF. The CDR3 DNA reads as TGTGCCAGCCAAGATGGACAGGGGACGTTCTCTGGCTACACCTTC.

The V gene is TRBV7-9, the J gene TRBJ2-3; 8 nucleotides agree with TRBD1. The CDR3 sequence is 17 residues long. Germline CDR1 SEHNR, CDR2 FQNEAQ (reference sequence). V was clipped by 4 bases and J by 4 bases; unmatched bases: 13. The CDR3 coding sequence is TGTGCCAGCAGCTCGACGACAGGGGTCGTGTACGCAGATACGCAGTATTTT. Amino acids: CASSSTTGVVYADTQYF.

The chain recombines TRBV9 with TRBJ1-2; a possible D gene is TRBD1 (5 bases). CDR3 length: 13 residues. V was trimmed by 0 bases and J by 5 bases, leaving 8 bases between them. Looked up from germline, CDR1 is SGDLS and CDR2 is YYNGEE. The CDR3 spells CASSVGGEYGYTF. The CDR3 nucleotides read TGTGCCAGCAGCGTAGGGGGGGAGTATGGCTACACCTTC.